These T cell receptor beta chains were read from a single sample in a study of cytomegalovirus exposure and HLA in healthy donors. Libraries were prepared by immunoSEQ multiplex PCR; TCRdb keeps only in-frame clonotypes and omits some of them. The data hold approximately 81,000 clones, with roughly four fifths observed a single time. The sequenced sample was PBMCs. Source of these receptors: a woman aged 45-65 years in good health and CMV-seropositive. CDR3s include the opening cysteine and the closing phenylalanine or tryptophan. A D gene is named only where the DNA matches it firmly. Not all rows give a size; the values are once, few, many and, for expanded clones, a class.

len: 13
abundance: -
d_gene: -
v_gene: TRBV30
j_gene: TRBJ2-3
CDR3aa: CAWSVSLQGSQYF
CDR3nt: TGTGCCTGGAGTGTATCCCTACAGGGCTCGCAGTATTTT

len: 16
abundance: -
d_gene: TRBD2
v_gene: TRBV9
j_gene: TRBJ2-5
CDR3aa: CASSVGSGRIGETQYF
CDR3nt: TGTGCCAGCAGCGTAGGTAGCGGGAGGATTGGGGAGACCCAGTACTTC

len: 10
abundance: once
d_gene: -
v_gene: TRBV29-1
j_gene: TRBJ2-2
CDR3aa: CSALSGELFF
CDR3nt: TGCAGCGCCCTATCCGGGGAGCTGTTTTTT

len: 11
abundance: -
d_gene: -
v_gene: TRBV28
j_gene: TRBJ1-4
CDR3aa: CGSGTNEKLFF
CDR3nt: TGTGGGAGTGGGACTAATGAAAAACTGTTTTTT

len: 16
abundance: -
d_gene: -
v_gene: TRBV5-4
j_gene: TRBJ2-6
CDR3aa: CASRKDLDSGANVLTF
CDR3nt: TGTGCCAGCAGAAAGGACTTGGACTCTGGGGCCAACGTCCTGACTTTC

len: 15
abundance: -
d_gene: -
v_gene: TRBV6-5
j_gene: TRBJ1-5
CDR3aa: CASKLQGMSNQPQHF
CDR3nt: TGTGCCAGCAAACTTCAGGGTATGAGCAATCAGCCCCAGCATTTT

len: 16
abundance: -
d_gene: TRBD2
v_gene: TRBV7-2
j_gene: TRBJ2-7
CDR3aa: CASSFSLAGGSYEQYF
CDR3nt: TGTGCCAGCAGCTTTTCCCTAGCGGGGGGCTCCTACGAGCAGTACTTC

len: 12
abundance: -
d_gene: -
v_gene: TRBV30
j_gene: TRBJ1-1
CDR3aa: CAWRNTNTEAFF
CDR3nt: TGTGCCTGGAGGAACACGAACACTGAAGCTTTCTTT

len: 15
abundance: -
d_gene: -
v_gene: TRBV12-5
j_gene: TRBJ1-2
CDR3aa: CASGLVDSYNYGYTF
CDR3nt: TGTGCTAGTGGTTTGGTAGACTCCTACAACTATGGCTACACCTTC

len: 14
abundance: -
d_gene: -
v_gene: TRBV19
j_gene: TRBJ1-5
CDR3aa: CASNPGGGGQPQHF
CDR3nt: TGTGCCAGTAACCCCGGCGGGGGTGGTCAGCCCCAGCATTTT

len: 14
abundance: few
d_gene: -
v_gene: TRBV2
j_gene: TRBJ2-1
CDR3aa: CASTGVLPYNEQFF
CDR3nt: TGTGCCAGCACGGGGGTCCTACCCTACAATGAGCAGTTCTTC

len: 17
abundance: few
d_gene: TRBD2
v_gene: TRBV11-3
j_gene: TRBJ2-7
CDR3aa: CASSLGSRTSWAYEQYF
CDR3nt: TGTGCCAGCAGCTTAGGATCCCGGACTAGCTGGGCCTACGAGCAGTACTTC

len: 12
abundance: -
d_gene: -
v_gene: TRBV30
j_gene: TRBJ2-7
CDR3aa: CAWSLVVSEQYF
CDR3nt: TGTGCCTGGAGCCTCGTAGTCTCCGAGCAGTACTTC

len: 14
abundance: -
d_gene: -
v_gene: TRBV29-1
j_gene: TRBJ2-1
CDR3aa: CSFGGLRGGNEQFF
CDR3nt: TGCAGCTTTGGAGGGCTGAGGGGGGGGAATGAGCAGTTCTTC

len: 20
abundance: -
d_gene: TRBD1
v_gene: TRBV7-8
j_gene: TRBJ1-1
CDR3aa: CASSLGYGGTGGTLNTEAFF
CDR3nt: TGTGCCAGCAGCTTAGGGTATGGGGGGACAGGGGGAACACTGAACACTGAAGCTTTCTTT

len: 16
abundance: -
d_gene: TRBD1
v_gene: TRBV5-1
j_gene: TRBJ2-1
CDR3aa: CASSYGQGSIADEQFF
CDR3nt: TGCGCCAGCAGCTACGGACAGGGGAGTATCGCGGATGAGCAGTTCTTC

len: 14
abundance: -
d_gene: -
v_gene: TRBV2
j_gene: TRBJ2-7
CDR3aa: CASSDGGASYEQYF
CDR3nt: TGTGCCAGCAGTGATGGTGGGGCCTCCTACGAGCAGTACTTC

len: 14
abundance: -
d_gene: TRBD1
v_gene: TRBV6-5
j_gene: TRBJ2-7
CDR3aa: CASSLDRDPYEQYF
CDR3nt: TGTGCCAGCAGTTTAGACAGGGATCCGTACGAGCAGTACTTC

len: 17
abundance: -
d_gene: TRBD2
v_gene: TRBV7-9
j_gene: TRBJ2-3
CDR3aa: CASSFASGRERADTQYF
CDR3nt: TGTGCCAGCAGCTTCGCTAGCGGGAGGGAAAGGGCAGATACGCAGTATTTT

len: 18
abundance: -
d_gene: TRBD1
v_gene: TRBV2
j_gene: TRBJ1-1
CDR3aa: CASIKQGTHSSMNTEAFF
CDR3nt: TGTGCCAGCATCAAACAGGGGACACACTCCTCCATGAACACTGAAGCTTTCTTT

len: 15
abundance: -
d_gene: TRBD2
v_gene: TRBV2
j_gene: TRBJ2-1
CDR3aa: CASSVSGGPYDEQFF
CDR3nt: TGTGCCAGCAGTGTGTCGGGAGGGCCGTACGATGAGCAGTTCTTC

len: 15
abundance: -
d_gene: TRBD2
v_gene: TRBV7-9
j_gene: TRBJ2-5
CDR3aa: CASSLGTRAQETQYF
CDR3nt: TGTGCCAGCAGCTTGGGGACTAGGGCTCAAGAGACCCAGTACTTC

len: 16
abundance: -
d_gene: -
v_gene: TRBV2
j_gene: TRBJ1-3
CDR3aa: CASSVLQGFPGNTIYF
CDR3nt: TGTGCCAGCAGTGTTTTACAGGGATTCCCTGGAAACACCATATATTTT

len: 15
abundance: -
d_gene: TRBD1
v_gene: TRBV10-1
j_gene: TRBJ2-3
CDR3aa: CASSESGQVTDTQYF
CDR3nt: TGCGCCAGCAGTGAGTCGGGACAGGTCACAGATACGCAGTATTTT

len: 17
abundance: -
d_gene: TRBD2
v_gene: TRBV29-1
j_gene: TRBJ2-1
CDR3aa: CSVVGTSGRGSYNEQFF
CDR3nt: TGCAGCGTTGTAGGGACTAGCGGGAGAGGCTCCTACAATGAGCAGTTCTTC

len: 15
abundance: -
d_gene: TRBD2
v_gene: TRBV13
j_gene: TRBJ2-7
CDR3aa: CASSLDGGSVGGQYF
CDR3nt: TGTGCCAGCAGCTTAGATGGCGGGAGCGTCGGTGGGCAGTACTTC

len: 14
abundance: -
d_gene: -
v_gene: TRBV10-3
j_gene: TRBJ2-1
CDR3aa: CAISDFEIRVSLIF
CDR3nt: TGTGCCATCAGTGACTTCGAGATAAGAGTCTCCCTGATCTTC

len: 10
abundance: few
d_gene: -
v_gene: TRBV10-1
j_gene: TRBJ1-6
CDR3aa: CASLVSPLHF
CDR3nt: TGCGCCAGCCTCGTTTCACCCCTCCACTTT

len: 14
abundance: -
d_gene: TRBD1
v_gene: TRBV6-5
j_gene: TRBJ1-1
CDR3aa: CASSGQGGNTEAFF
CDR3nt: TGTGCCAGCAGTGGACAGGGGGGGAACACTGAAGCTTTCTTT

len: 15
abundance: -
d_gene: -
v_gene: TRBV2
j_gene: TRBJ2-2
CDR3aa: CASSGEGSRHGELFF
CDR3nt: TGTGCCAGCAGTGGGGAAGGGAGCCGACACGGGGAGCTGTTTTTT

len: 14
abundance: -
d_gene: -
v_gene: TRBV6-1
j_gene: TRBJ1-6
CDR3aa: CASSGRSYNSPLHF
CDR3nt: TGTGCCAGCAGTGGCAGGTCCTACAATTCACCCCTCCACTTT

len: 17
abundance: -
d_gene: -
v_gene: TRBV4-1
j_gene: TRBJ2-1
CDR3aa: CASSQEVATRSYNEQFF
CDR3nt: TGCGCCAGCAGCCAAGAAGTAGCAACCCGCTCCTACAATGAGCAGTTCTTC

len: 13
abundance: -
d_gene: TRBD1
v_gene: TRBV27
j_gene: TRBJ2-2
CDR3aa: CASSLQGAGELFF
CDR3nt: TGTGCCAGCAGTTTACAGGGGGCCGGGGAGCTGTTTTTT